Below are 25 T cell receptor beta chains sequenced from a single sample in a study of Graves' ophthalmopathy and Graves' hyperthyroidism. Amplification targeted the TCR beta CDR3 regions, with RNA transcripts as the source material. After a first-round RT-PCR with HTBI primers, a second-round multiplex PCR was run. TCRdb called the multiplex PCR reads again in MiXCR, with one record for every CDR3 protein. The table has 600,000 to 700,000 distinct CDR3 sequences, roughly two fifths seen once; the top ten hold over 2.5%. Sequenced: peripheral blood. All receptors come from an adult man with Graves' ophthalmopathy.

This clonotype showed up just a few times. The V call is TRBV20-1, the J call TRBJ2-7; possible D gene TRBD2, 6 bases. Germline V gene sequence: CDR1 DFQATT, CDR2 SNEGSKA (reference sequence). Trimming stripped 3 bases from V and 0 bases from J, with 15 bases between. The CDR3 is made up of 15 amino acids. The CDR3: CSASGSRTDSYEQYF. CDR3 nucleotide sequence: TGCAGTGCTAGCGGGAGCCGTACCGACTCCTACGAGCAGTACTTC.

The CDR3 DNA is TGTGCCAGCAGCGTTTCTAGCGGGGGGGCTCTTGAGACCCAGTACTTC. It codes for CASSVSSGGALETQYF. The rearrangement links TRBV9 to TRBJ2-5; 12 positions match TRBD2. Germline values: CDR1 SGDLS, CDR2 YYNGEE. The CDR3 sequence is 16 residues long. Trimming at V came to 2 bases and at J to 5 bases, leaving 7 bases not matched to a gene. The full variable domain, rest sourced from reference TRBV9 and TRBJ2-5, is DSGVTQTPKHLITATGQRVTLRCSPRSGDLSVYWYQQSLDQGLQFLIQYYNGEERAKGNILERFSAQQFPDLHSELNLSSLELGDSALYFCASSVSSGGALETQYFGPGTRLLVL.

In its sample, this clonotype was seen a few times. V gene TRBV4-3 combines with J gene TRBJ2-7; TRBD1 matches at 7 bases. This CDR3 is 18 amino acids long. The V and J ends lost 0 bases and 4 bases, in that order; junction bases with no gene match: 15. Germline V gives CDR1 LGHNA, CDR2 YSLEER. For the CDR3, the DNA is TGCGCCAGCAGCCAAGAAGTTATACCCGGGACAGCCTCTTACGAGCAGTACTTC. Its protein product is CASSQEVIPGTASYEQYF.

The chain uses TRBV29-1 and TRBJ1-2; tentative D call: TRBD1 (5 bases). V was clipped by 2 bases and J by 6 bases, with 13 bases between them. Germline assignment: CDR1 SQVTM and CDR2 ANQGSEA. The CDR3 extends over 13 amino acids. The CDR3 reads CSVEKSGTHGYTF. For the CDR3, the DNA is TGCAGCGTTGAAAAATCAGGGACGCATGGCTACACCTTC.

The chain recombines TRBV10-2 with TRBJ1-2, with a weak D call TRBD1 (6 bases). This CDR3 is 18 amino acids long. V lost 0 bases, J lost 7 bases, and 24 bases lay in between. The germline V gene encodes CDR1 WSHSY and CDR2 SAAADI. Written as DNA, the CDR3 is TGCGCCAGCAGTGAGTCGAGAGGGGCAGGGGCCCAGAAGGGTGGCTACACCTTC. Translation: CASSESRGAGAQKGGYTF.

CDR3: CAWSVGDRYQETQYF. CDR3 nucleotide sequence: TGTGCCTGGAGTGTGGGGGACAGGTACCAAGAGACCCAGTACTTC. The V gene is TRBV30, the J gene TRBJ2-5; TRBD1 matches at 8 bases. CDR3 length: 15 amino acids. Germline assignment: CDR1 GTSNPN and CDR2 SVGIG (reference sequence). V lost 0 bases, J lost 0 bases, and 3 bases stayed unmatched.

In DNA form, the CDR3 reads TGTGCCGGCTCTAGGGACAGCTCCTACGAGCAGTACTTC. It yields the protein CAGSRDSSYEQYF. This chain connects TRBV2 to TRBJ2-7; 7 nucleotides match TRBD1. CDR3 length: 13 amino acids. The V segment lost 11 bases and the J segment 0 bases; nucleotides outside the gene matches: 7. In germline, CDR1 is SNHLY, CDR2 FYNNEI.

The CDR3 reads CASSVWTGDGYTF. The CDR3 DNA follows: TGTGCCAGCAGCGTATGGACAGGGGATGGCTACACCTTC. V gene TRBV7-9 combines with J gene TRBJ1-2, with 9 positions matching TRBD1. Germline lookup yields CDR1 SEHNR and CDR2 FQNEAQ (reference sequence). The CDR3 length is 13 residues. J was trimmed by 6 bases and V by 5 bases; bases with no gene match: 4.

This clonotype has ten or more counts. The chain is built from TRBV5-1 and TRBJ2-7, with D hard to call. This CDR3 is built from 14 residues. V lost 4 bases and J lost 6, with 17 bases in between. The germline V gene encodes CDR1 SGHRS and CDR2 YFSETQ. The CDR3 sequence: CASSPPLATREQYF. The CDR3 nucleotides read TGCGCCAGCAGCCCACCCCTGGCGACCCGCGAGCAGTACTTC.

In regard to this clonotype: The junction departs from germline at one end; a sequencing error may be responsible. The chain recombines TRBV5-1 with TRBJ2-3, with D unresolved. The germline V gene has CDR1 SGHRS and CDR2 YFSETQ. The CDR3 consists of 11 residues. Here the CDR3 reads CARVLADTLYF. The CDR3 DNA follows: TGCGCCAGGGTCTTAGCTGATACGCTGTATTTT.

The V call is TRBV11-1, the J call TRBJ2-2; 7 bases match TRBD1. This CDR3 region has 16 residues. With 6 bases clipped from V and 7 bases from J, the junction kept 14 bases outside the gene matches. Germline V gene data show CDR1 as SGHAT and CDR2 as FQDESV (reference sequence). CDR3 loop: CASSFSRGLGSGELFF. CDR3 coding DNA: TGTGCCAGCAGTTTTTCGAGGGGGCTGGGAAGCGGGGAGCTGTTTTTT.

This clonotype was counted at least ten times. The V call is TRBV7-9, the J call TRBJ1-2, with D possibly matching TRBD1 (6 bases). In germline, CDR1 is SEHNR, CDR2 FQNEAQ (reference sequence). V lost 2 bases, J lost 7 bases, and 14 bases lay in between. There are 14 residues in the CDR3. In DNA, the CDR3 is TGTGCCAGCAGCTTATCGTCAGGGGTTGGTGGCTACACCTTC. Translating gives CASSLSSGVGGYTF.

In the case of this clonotype: Germline and junction disagree at one end, which may indicate a read error. The chain links TRBV9 to TRBJ1-3; 9 positions agree with TRBD1. Per germline, CDR1 SGDLS and CDR2 YYNGEE. CDR3 length: 18 residues. The CDR3 DNA follows: TGTGCCGGCAGCGAGCGTCCCGGGACAGGGTTCTCTGGAAACACCATATATTTT. Translating gives CAGSERPGTGFSGNTIYF. Full variable domain (rest looked up from reference TRBV9 and TRBJ1-3): DSGVTQTPKHLITATGQRVTLRCSPRSGDLSVYWYQQSLDQGLQFLIQYYNGEERAKGNILERFSAQQFPDLHSELNLSSLELGDSALYFCAGSERPGTGFSGNTIYFGEGSWLTVV.

This clonotype was observed a handful of times. The chain employs TRBV12-3 or TRBV12-4 and TRBJ1-1; 8 nucleotides match TRBD1. Losses at the gene ends were 6 bases for V and 4 bases for J; bases not matched to a gene: 7. The length of the CDR3 is 14 residues. CDR3 nucleotide sequence: TGTGCCAGCAGGACGACAGGGGCTTTCACTGAAGCTTTCTTT. Its protein product is CASRTTGAFTEAFF.

This clonotype has just a few counts. V usage is TRBV6-1 and J usage is TRBJ1-3; TRBD1 matches 9 bases. Trimming cost V 5 bases and J 3 bases; bases outside gene matches: 5. Germline values: CDR1 MNHNS, CDR2 SASEGT. The CDR3 has 15 amino acids. The CDR3 DNA sequence: TGTGCCAGCAGTTACCAGACAGGGGGTGGAAACACCATATATTTT. It specifies CASSYQTGGGNTIYF.

The chain links TRBV7-2 to TRBJ2-7, with D perhaps given as TRBD1 or TRBD2 (5 bases each). The CDR3 covers 17 residues. Per the germline V gene, CDR1 is SGHTA and CDR2 is FQGNSA. Trimming took 5 bases from V and 3 from J, leaving 23 bases between them. The CDR3 DNA reads as TGTGCCAGCAGCCAAGATCGTCCGAGGGGCTATAACTACGAGCAGTACTTC. Protein sequence: CASSQDRPRGYNYEQYF.

The chain is built from TRBV5-1 and TRBJ2-5; 12 nucleotides line up with TRBD2. Looked up from germline, CDR1 is SGHRS and CDR2 is YFSETQ. The CDR3 consists of 16 residues. The V segment lost 4 bases and the J segment 2 bases; nucleotides outside the gene matches: 6. The CDR3 coding sequence is TGCGCCAGCAGCGGCGGGACTAGCGGGCGTCAAGAGACCCAGTACTTC. Encoded protein: CASSGGTSGRQETQYF.

CDR3 amino acids: CASSLGQAYQPQHF. CDR3 nucleotide sequence: TGTGCCAGCAGCTTAGGACAGGCGTATCAGCCCCAGCATTTT. The chain employs TRBV13 and TRBJ1-5; tentative D call: TRBD1 (5 bases). CDR1 and CDR2 (germline): PRHDT, FYEKMQ (reference sequence). Trimming cost V 0 bases and J 5 bases, with 8 bases left between them. The CDR3 extends over 14 amino acids.

The chain combines TRBV11-2 with TRBJ2-7; D ambiguous. V lost 5 bases, J lost 7 bases, and 12 bases lay in between. This CDR3 contains 12 residues. CDR1 and CDR2 (germline): SGHAT, FQNNGV. The CDR3 DNA follows: TGTGCCAGCAGCAGTCGGGTTCAAGAGCAGTACTTC. Its translation is CASSSRVQEQYF.

The table lists this clonotype with many counts. The CDR3 sequence: CSASSVGKNTEAFF. The CDR3 coding sequence is TGCAGTGCTAGCTCCGTGGGAAAGAACACTGAAGCTTTCTTT. The chain combines TRBV20-1 with TRBJ1-1; D not resolved. The CDR3 has 14 amino acids. The germline V and J ends were trimmed by 3 bases and 1 base, with 12 bases remaining between them. Germline CDR1 DFQATT, CDR2 SNEGSKA (reference sequence).

To note about this clonotype: The germline gene is not matched at one end of the junction; a read error may be the cause. J is TRBJ1-2 and V is TRBV10-3; TRBD1 might be the D (5 bases). Germline V gives CDR1 ENHRY, CDR2 SYGVKD. The CDR3 length is 17 residues. The CDR3 here is CASSPTAGGAPNYGYTF. The CDR3 nucleotides are TGTGCCAGCAGTCCGACAGCGGGAGGGGCGCCTAACTATGGCTACACCTTC.

In its sample, this clonotype was seen many times. The V and J genes are TRBV29-1 and TRBJ2-5, with 8 bases fitting TRBD1. This CDR3 is built from 14 residues. V was pared by 3 bases and J by 5 bases, with 8 bases of the junction left unmatched. Germline V gene data show CDR1 as SQVTM and CDR2 as ANQGSEA. The CDR3 loop reads CSVESTGAGETQYF. The CDR3 DNA is TGCAGCGTTGAGTCGACAGGGGCTGGGGAGACCCAGTACTTC. Together with reference TRBV29-1 and TRBJ2-5, the CDR3 gives the full variable domain: SAVISQKPSRDICQRGTSLTIQCQVDSQVTMMFWYRQQPGQSLTLIATANQGSEATYESGFVIDKFPISRPNLTFSTLTVSNMSPEDSSIYLCSVESTGAGETQYFGPGTRLLVL.

Note on this clonotype: A much larger clone differs from this one at a single base, so this may be a read error. V gene TRBV7-3 combines with J gene TRBJ2-2; tentatively, D is TRBD2 (6 bases). V gave up 6 bases and J gave up 4 bases, with 18 bases separating them. From germline, CDR1 is SGHTA and CDR2 FQGTGA. This CDR3 has 16 residues. The CDR3 region is CASSHQISGPTGELFF. The CDR3 bases are TGTGCCAGCAGTCACCAGATTAGCGGACCCACCGGGGAGCTGTTTTTT.

This clonotype was observed at least ten times. The rearrangement joins TRBV5-6 to TRBJ2-5; 8 nucleotides align to TRBD2. V was pared by 0 bases and J by 4 bases, with 8 bases of the junction left unmatched. CDR1 is SGHDT, CDR2 YYEEEE, per germline. The CDR3 consists of 16 residues. The CDR3 protein is CASSLVAGSHRETQYF. In DNA form, the CDR3 reads TGTGCCAGCAGCTTGGTAGCGGGAAGCCATCGAGAGACCCAGTACTTC.

As concerns this clonotype: A read error may be the cause here, since a much bigger clone is one base away. The J gene is TRBJ2-3, the V gene TRBV29-1, with unresolved D. The CDR3 is 12 amino acids. The germline gives CDR1 SQVTM, CDR2 ANQGSEA. CDR3 loop: CSVDRGSDMQYF. CDR3 in DNA: TGCAGCGTTGATCGCGGTTCAGATATGCAGTATTTT.